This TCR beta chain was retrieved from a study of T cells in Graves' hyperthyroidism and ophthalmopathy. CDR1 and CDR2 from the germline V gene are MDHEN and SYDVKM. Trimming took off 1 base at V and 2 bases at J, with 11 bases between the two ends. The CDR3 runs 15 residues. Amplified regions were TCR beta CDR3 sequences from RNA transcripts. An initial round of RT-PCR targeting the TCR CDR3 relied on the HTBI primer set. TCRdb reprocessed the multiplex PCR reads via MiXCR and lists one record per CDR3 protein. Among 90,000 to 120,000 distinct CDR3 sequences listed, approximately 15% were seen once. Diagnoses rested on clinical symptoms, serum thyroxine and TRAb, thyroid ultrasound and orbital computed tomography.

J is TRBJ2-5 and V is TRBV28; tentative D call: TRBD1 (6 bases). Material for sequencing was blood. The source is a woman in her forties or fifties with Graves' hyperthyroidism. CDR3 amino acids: CASSLFGTTQETQYF. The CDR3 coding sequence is TGTGCCAGCAGTTTATTCGGGACAACACAAGAGACCCAGTACTTC.